The sequence of this TCR beta chain was determined in a study of blood T cell repertoires in COVID-19. Study information: Samples representing acute and convalescent COVID-19 were sourced from the United States, Italy and Spain. PBMCs, B-cell-depleted T cells, or T cells were the source of the cDNA or gDNA that made up the material.

This CDR3 comprises 15 residues. Germline V gives CDR1 MDHEN, CDR2 SYDVKM. With 5 bases clipped from V and 1 base from J, the junction kept 8 bases outside the gene matches. This clone came up once. How the authors handled the data: Estimation of nucleated cell counts relied on the amplification of reference gene primers. Sequenced by immunoSEQ multiplex PCR; TCRdb stores in-frame clones only, minus some. That table supplies the V and J calls and clone size; D and trimming were determined from the DNA. Here the sample spans fewer than 250,000 clones, around four fifths being singletons. The sequence came from a human donor in a cohort sampled during active COVID-19. Input material: peripheral blood. The chain has TRBV28 and TRBJ2-7; 7 nucleotides match TRBD1. The CDR3 sequence: CASSPGGIISYEQYF. DNA of the CDR3: TGTGCCAGCAGTCCAGGGGGTATAATTTCCTACGAGCAGTACTTC.